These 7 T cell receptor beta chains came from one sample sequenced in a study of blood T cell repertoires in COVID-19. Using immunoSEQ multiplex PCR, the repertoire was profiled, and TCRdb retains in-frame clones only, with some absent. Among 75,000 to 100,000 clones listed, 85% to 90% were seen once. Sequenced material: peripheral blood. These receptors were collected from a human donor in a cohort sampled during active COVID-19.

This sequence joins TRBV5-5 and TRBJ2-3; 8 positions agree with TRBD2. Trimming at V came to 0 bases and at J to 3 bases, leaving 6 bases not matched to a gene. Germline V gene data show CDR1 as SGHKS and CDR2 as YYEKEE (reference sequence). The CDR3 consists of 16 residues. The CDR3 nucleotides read TGTGCCAGCAGCTTGGCCGGGGGGGATCGGACAGATACGCAGTATTTT. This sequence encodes CASSLAGGDRTDTQYF.

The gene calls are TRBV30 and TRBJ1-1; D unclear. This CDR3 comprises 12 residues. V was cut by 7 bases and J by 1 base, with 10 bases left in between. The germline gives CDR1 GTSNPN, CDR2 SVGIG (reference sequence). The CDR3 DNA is TGTGCCTACAATCGGGGGAACACTGAAGCTTTCTTT. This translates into CAYNRGNTEAFF.

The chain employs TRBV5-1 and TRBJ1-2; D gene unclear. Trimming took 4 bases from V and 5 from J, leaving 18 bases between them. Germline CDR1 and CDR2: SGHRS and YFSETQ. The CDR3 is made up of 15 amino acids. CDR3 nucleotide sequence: TGCGCCAGCAGCATCGAATCTCGGACTCCGTATGGCTACACCTTC. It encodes CASSIESRTPYGYTF.

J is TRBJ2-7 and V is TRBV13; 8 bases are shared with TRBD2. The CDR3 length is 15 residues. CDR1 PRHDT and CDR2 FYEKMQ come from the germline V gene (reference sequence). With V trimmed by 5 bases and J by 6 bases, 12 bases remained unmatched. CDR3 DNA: TGTGCCAGCAGCCCACCGGGAGGGTATGTGGGCGAGCAGTACTTC. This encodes CASSPPGGYVGEQYF.

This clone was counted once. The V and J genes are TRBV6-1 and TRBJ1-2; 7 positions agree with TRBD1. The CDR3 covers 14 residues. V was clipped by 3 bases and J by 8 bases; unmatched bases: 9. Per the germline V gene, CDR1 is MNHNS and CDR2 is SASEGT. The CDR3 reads CASSESQGVIGYTF. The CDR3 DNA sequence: TGTGCCAGCAGTGAGTCCCAGGGGGTTATAGGCTACACCTTC.

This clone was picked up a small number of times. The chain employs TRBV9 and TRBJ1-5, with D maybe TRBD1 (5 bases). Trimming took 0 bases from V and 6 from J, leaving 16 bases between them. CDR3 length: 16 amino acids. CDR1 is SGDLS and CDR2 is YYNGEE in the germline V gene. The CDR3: CASSVDEGGVGQPQHF. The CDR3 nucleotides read TGTGCCAGCAGCGTAGATGAAGGAGGGGTTGGTCAGCCCCAGCATTTT.

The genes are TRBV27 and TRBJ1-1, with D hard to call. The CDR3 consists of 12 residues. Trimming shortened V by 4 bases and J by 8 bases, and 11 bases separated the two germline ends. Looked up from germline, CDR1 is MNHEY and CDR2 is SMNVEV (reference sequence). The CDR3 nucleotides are TGTGCCAGCAGTTCCCCCCCAGCGGAAGCTTTCTTT. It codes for CASSSPPAEAFF.